This T cell receptor (beta chain) was captured by sequencing in a study of T-cell memory formation after mild COVID-19 (TCRdb year 2021). Background on the whole study: TCR sequence clusters from the two donors were found to be largely donor specific. In two donors, T-cell clones that expanded and contracted after mild COVID-19 were followed by sequencing TCRalpha and TCRbeta repertoires longitudinally. Two young, previously healthy adult volunteers, one female and one male, were included in the cohort.

Instrument on record: Illumina NovaSeq 6000. TCRalpha and TCRbeta cDNA libraries were constructed by 5'RACE with constant-segment primers, with sample barcodes and unique molecular identifiers being introduced. Trizol reagent was used to extract RNA from every sample. Libraries were amplified in two PCR steps, with a second sample barcode and Illumina TruSeq adapters added in the second step. Sequencing of libraries was performed on an Illumina NovaSeq with 2 x 150 bp paired-end reads. The study's own analysis went as follows. With migec v1.2.7, reads were demultiplexed and then collapsed into UMI-guided consensus sequences. Using mixcr v2.1.11, UMI consensuses were aligned to TRA and TRB V and J templates and then assembled into clonotypes. A clonotype was counted as expanded or contracted only when both edgeR and NoisET called the clonotype significant, with the noise models trained on biological replicates. edgeR calls used a false discovery rate-adjusted p below 0.01 and a log2 fold-change threshold of 1. PCA with hierarchical clustering of max-normalized trajectories of the 1000 most abundant clonotypes was used as exploratory dynamics analysis. Separately sequenced CD4+ and CD8+ repertoires were used to assign a CD4 or CD8 phenotype to each responding clone. TCRdb passed the public sequencing reads through fastp at Q25 and MiXCR, retaining productive beta sequences. Rows with one shared CDR3 protein collapse into an entry with the most common genes and DNA. The V and J calls reflect TCRdb's pipeline rather than the authors' work. The sample profile shows roughly 350,000 distinct CDR3 sequences; 25% to 30% of them were found once. The ten largest clones take up approximately 13% of the sample.

To note about this clonotype: Its target antigen remains unknown. No per-base quality is available; no much larger clone lies one base away.

The junction shows trimming of 2 bases on V and 4 bases on J, and the gene matches do not reach 6 bases of it. The CDR3 numbers 14 residues from cysteine through phenylalanine. Of all the DNA, just the CDR3 is kept, 42 bases in frame from base 1. According to the germline V gene (reference sequence), CDR1 reads DFQATT and CDR2 reads SNEGSKA. PBMCs were isolated by Ficoll-Paque density gradient centrifugation. General conclusions and limits of the study: Balanced CD4/CD8 phenotypes were observed for clones contracting from day 15 to 85, whereas a bias towards CD4+ was observed for a second wave of clones expanding from day 15 to 37. Some responding clones were found in pre-infection memory, which suggests that pre-existing cross-reactive memory T cells took part in the SARS-CoV-2 response. The study covered only two mild cases, and larger cohorts including severe cases with pre-infection samples were considered necessary. SARS-CoV-2 specificity of the second-wave clones peaking on day 37 was not confirmed. Contracting CD4+ clones were located mainly in the CM and EM memory subsets, whereas CD8+ clones were found to be enriched in EMRA.

The source is an adult woman who had mild COVID-19 (a few samples of this study predate the infection). The sample titles of this study are shuffled in the database, so cell type and time point are left out; the donor was told from shared clones. What was sequenced was PBMCs or a T cell subset sorted from them (not recorded which). The V gene is TRBV20-1 and the J gene is TRBJ2-7, with 9 bases in between that match TRBD2. For the CDR3, the sequence is CSARLGLAGYEQYF. Read as DNA, the sequence is TGCAGTGCTAGACTGGGGCTAGCGGGATACGAGCAGTACTTC.